The table lists the clone carrying this T cell receptor beta chain with many counts. Its antigen is unidentified. This entry belongs to a study of blood T cells in healthy people across ages. Whole-study results and caveats: Naive CD4+ cell counts and diversity both ran higher in long-lived than in aged donors. Per million T cells, TCR beta diversity dropped about linearly as age rose.

The authors ran a second PCR of about 7 to 11 cycles using a sample-barcoded 5' primer and a J-beta primer mix. TCRdb reanalysed the 5' RACE reads using MiXCR and keeps one entry per CDR3 protein. The sample contains 1.5 million to 2 million distinct CDR3 sequences, roughly 27% of which appear only once. This clonotype was sampled from a woman aged 30 to 39 in good health. The sequencing input was blood.

CDR3 bases: TGTGCCAGCAGCCAAGATACCAGCGTCAGGGTCAGGGAGACCCAGTACTTC. Translating gives CASSQDTSVRVRETQYF. This chain links TRBV14 with TRBJ2-5; D is possibly TRBD1 (5 bases). The V end lost 0 bases, the J end lost 5 bases, and 19 bases lay between the germline ends. This CDR3 spans 17 amino acids. Germline V gives CDR1 SGHDN, CDR2 FVKESK. Drawing the rest from reference TRBV14 and TRBJ2-5, the complete variable domain is EAGVTQFPSHSVIEKGQTVTLRCDPISGHDNLYWYRRVMGKEIKFLLHFVKESKQDESGMPNNRFLAERTGGTYSTLKVQPAELEDSGVYFCASSQDTSVRVRETQYFGPGTRLLVL.